The entry below describes one T cell receptor beta chain. Among the donors, all were Caucasian adults who lived in Nashville, Tennessee. Germline CDR1 is MDHEN and CDR2 is SYDVKM. The V end was cut by 10 bases, the J end by 5 bases, with 21 bases between. This CDR3 spans 15 amino acids. Sequencing was at deep level. Every immunoSEQ plate was one replicate of a subset's evenly spread DNA. Input per replicate PCR of unsorted PBMC was about 0.3 ug DNA, corresponding to some 30,000 T cell genomes. Measured with immunoSEQ multiplex PCR; TCRdb has only the in-frame clones, and not every one. This sample has 450,000 to 600,000 clones, with around three quarters found just once. These data belong to a study of shared clonotypes between healthy human individuals.

The material sequenced was PBMCs. This chain joins TRBV28 and TRBJ2-1; TRBD2 might be the D (6 bases). This clonotype was sampled from a woman between 40 and 50 years old in good health. Some clones in this sample may be carry-over from other donors' samples. CDR3 residues: CATHTRRAGHNEQFF. The CDR3 DNA is TGTGCCACCCATACTAGGAGGGCGGGACACAATGAGCAGTTCTTC. The full variable domain, with the rest looked up from reference TRBV28 and TRBJ2-1, is DVKVTQSSRYLVKRTGEKVFLECVQDMDHENMFWYRQDPGLGLRLIYFSYDVKMKEKGDIPEGYSVSREKKERFSLILESASTNQTSMYLCATHTRRAGHNEQFFGPGTRLTVL.